Listed here are 10 T cell receptor beta chains from one sample, sequenced in a study (dated by TCRdb to 2016 to 2018). The method was RT-PCR. Instrument used: Illumina MiSeq. In TCRdb, the public reads were trimmed at Q25 with fastp and aligned with MiXCR, with productive beta chains retained. Entries are consolidated by CDR3 protein sequence, retaining the most common genes and DNA. The sample data list more than 600,000 distinct CDR3 sequences, and 11% to 15% of these were observed just once. The ten largest clones capture 3% to 4.5% of the sample. Sequenced sample: memory CD4+ T cells from blood. These receptors came from a female donor in good health, serving as a healthy control.

This clonotype has only a few counts. The rearrangement joins TRBV28 to TRBJ1-3; D is undetermined. Trimming left V 4 bases short and J 5 bases short, with 9 bases between. Germline V gene sequence: CDR1 MDHEN, CDR2 SYDVKM. The CDR3 covers 13 residues. Written as DNA, the CDR3 is TGTGCCAGCAGTTCAGGAGGGAGAAACACCATATATTTT. This gives the protein CASSSGGRNTIYF.

The sample holds a few counts of this clonotype. This rearrangement joins TRBV6-2 or TRBV6-3 to TRBJ1-2; 11 bases map to TRBD1. The V gene's germline CDR1 is MNHEY and CDR2 SVGEGT. The V gene end was trimmed by 6 bases and the J gene end by 6 bases; junction bases not matched to a gene: 9. The CDR3 is 15 residues long. The CDR3 DNA sequence: TGTGCCAGCAGCGGCCCCGGACAGGGGGCGGATGGCTACACCTTC. As protein: CASSGPGQGADGYTF.

The chain employs TRBV5-4 and TRBJ2-2, with D possibly TRBD2 on 6 matching bases. V lost 3 bases to trimming and J lost 6 bases, with 21 bases between them. Germline values: CDR1 SGHNT, CDR2 YYREEE (reference sequence). The CDR3 is 17 residues long. The CDR3 DNA sequence: TGTGCCAGCAGCTCGGGTCCGATAACTAGCTTTGCCGGGGAGCTGTTTTTT. Protein product: CASSSGPITSFAGELFF.

This clonotype was picked up a small number of times. The gene calls are TRBV28 and TRBJ2-7; 9 positions agree with TRBD2. CDR1 MDHEN and CDR2 SYDVKM come from the germline V gene. V shed 8 bases, J shed 2 bases, and the junction held 16 bases outside the gene matches. The CDR3 sequence is 17 residues long. The CDR3 loop reads CASPPENSGRLTYEQYF. CDR3 sequence (DNA): TGTGCCAGCCCGCCAGAAAATAGCGGGAGACTAACCTACGAGCAGTACTTC.

This clonotype was detected many times. CDR3 coding DNA: TGCAGCGTTTCCAGGGGGAGCGGGGGATACAATGAGCAGTTCTTC. This encodes CSVSRGSGGYNEQFF. This chain uses TRBV29-1 with TRBJ2-1; possible D gene TRBD2, 8 bases. From germline, CDR1 is SQVTM and CDR2 ANQGSEA. This CDR3 is 15 amino acids long. Trimming removed 5 bases at V and 4 bases at J, with 18 bases between.

The sample holds a few counts of this clonotype. The CDR3 is CSAPPPPGSAKNIQYF. CDR3 coding DNA: TGCAGTGCTCCCCCCCCGCCGGGGTCGGCCAAAAACATTCAGTACTTC. This chain connects TRBV20-1 to TRBJ2-4; tentative D call: TRBD2 (5 bases). Looked up from germline, CDR1 is DFQATT and CDR2 is SNEGSKA (reference sequence). This CDR3 has 16 amino acids. V dropped 5 bases and J dropped 1 base, with 18 bases sitting between them.

The J gene is TRBJ2-3, the V gene TRBV10-3; D is ambiguous. This CDR3 comprises 15 residues. Trimming took off 1 base at V and 4 bases at J, with 12 bases between the two ends. Germline V lookup: CDR1 ENHRY, CDR2 SYGVKD. The CDR3 loop reads CAISEYGQPPDTQYF. CDR3 nucleotides: TGTGCCATCAGTGAGTACGGCCAGCCTCCAGATACGCAGTATTTT.

This clonotype was counted many times. The V and J genes are TRBV29-1 and TRBJ2-1, with TRBD1 matching over 9 bases. The CDR3 extends over 14 amino acids. V was pared by 7 bases and J by 8 bases, with 12 bases of the junction left unmatched. Germline V gene lookup returns CDR1 SQVTM and CDR2 ANQGSEA. CDR3 bases: TGCAGCGCCGTCCGGGACAGGGTGTTGGATGAGCAGTTCTTC. Its protein is CSAVRDRVLDEQFF.

The V call is TRBV24-1, the J call TRBJ1-5; D call uncertain. Trimming left V 4 bases short and J 5 bases short, with 8 bases between. Looked up from germline, CDR1 is KGHDR and CDR2 is SFDVKD. The CDR3 consists of 13 residues. The CDR3 reads CATSERNHQPQHF. The DNA of the CDR3 is TGTGCCACCAGTGAGCGGAATCATCAGCCCCAGCATTTT.

This clonotype occurred a few times. The CDR3, as DNA: TGTGCCAGCAGCCAAGGACAGGGAGACGGCTATGGCTACACCTTC. This sequence encodes CASSQGQGDGYGYTF. The V and J genes are TRBV4-2 and TRBJ1-2; 7 nucleotides line up with TRBD1. CDR1 and CDR2 (germline): LGHNA, YNFKEQ. There are 15 residues in the CDR3. The V gene end was trimmed by 1 base and the J gene end by 4 bases; junction bases not matched to a gene: 6.